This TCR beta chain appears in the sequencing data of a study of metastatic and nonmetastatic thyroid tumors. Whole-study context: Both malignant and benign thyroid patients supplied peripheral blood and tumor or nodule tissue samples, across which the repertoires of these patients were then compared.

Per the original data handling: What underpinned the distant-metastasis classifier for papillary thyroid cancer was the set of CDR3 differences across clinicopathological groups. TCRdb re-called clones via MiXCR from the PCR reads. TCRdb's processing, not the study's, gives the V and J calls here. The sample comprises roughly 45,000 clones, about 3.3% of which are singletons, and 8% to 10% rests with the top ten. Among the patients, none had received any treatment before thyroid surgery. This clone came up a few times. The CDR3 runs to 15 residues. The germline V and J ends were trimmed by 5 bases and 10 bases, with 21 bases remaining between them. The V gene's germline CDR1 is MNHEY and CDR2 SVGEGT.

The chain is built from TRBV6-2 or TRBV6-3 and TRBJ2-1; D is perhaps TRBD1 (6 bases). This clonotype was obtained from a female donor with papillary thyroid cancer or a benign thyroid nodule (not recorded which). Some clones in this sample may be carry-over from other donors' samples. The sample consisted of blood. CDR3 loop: CASSPRDTDVEEQFF. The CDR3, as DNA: TGTGCCAGCAGTCCCCGGGACACGGACGTTGAGGAGCAGTTCTTC.